The entry below describes one TCR beta chain. The repertoire was sequenced with immunoSEQ multiplex PCR; TCRdb's copy has only in-frame clones and lacks some. The repertoire holds under 50,000 clones, with 92% as singletons. The record originates from a study of tissue T cells after allogeneic stem cell transplantation. The germline V gene encodes CDR1 KGHDR and CDR2 SFDVKD. This CDR3 is built from 15 residues. J was trimmed by 6 bases and V by 2 bases; bases with no gene match: 5. This TCR was sampled from a woman aged 35-75 years who later had graft-versus-host disease after an allogeneic stem cell transplant. The specimen was blood, collected before transplantation. The chain employs TRBV24-1 and TRBJ2-1; 8 bases are shared with TRBD2. In DNA form, the CDR3 reads TGTGCCACCAGTGATTCCGGACTAGCCTTCAATGAGCAGTTCTTC. It is translated as CATSDSGLAFNEQFF.